The sequence of this T cell receptor (beta chain) was determined in a study of blood T cell repertoires in COVID-19. How the authors handled the data: Nucleated cell counts were estimated from reference gene primer amplification. The assay was immunoSEQ multiplex PCR, and TCRdb's table has in-frame clones only and misses some. V, J and clone size are those of that table, while D and trimming were read from the DNA. Of about 120,000 clones detected, over 70% appear once; the ten largest clones hold 25% to 30%. The CDR3 sequence is 18 residues long. V lost 10 bases to trimming and J lost 0 bases, with 25 bases between them. The germline V gene encodes CDR1 LNHDA and CDR2 SQIVND (reference sequence).

The sequence was obtained from a woman in her 70s with acute or convalescent COVID-19. The sample taken for sequencing was peripheral blood. V usage is TRBV19 and J usage is TRBJ1-5; D perhaps matches TRBD1 (5 bases). The DNA of the CDR3 is TGTGCCACCAAGTCCCCCGGGACTCCTTCTTATAGCAATCAGCCCCAGCATTTT. This sequence encodes CATKSPGTPSYSNQPQHF.